Listed below are T cell receptor beta chains from one sample, sequenced in a study of response to subunit inactivated influenza vaccine. MiXCR, run by TCRdb on the RT-PCR reads, gives a single entry per CDR3 protein. The profile shows over 650,000 distinct CDR3 sequences, about 18% of them singletons. The sequencing used PBMCs from blood, collected about 5 days after vaccination. The receptors stem from a man aged 45-60 years who received an inactivated influenza vaccine. Each CDR3 is given with its conserved first and last residue. A D gene is named only where the DNA matches it firmly. Clone size is shown for a subset of rows, as once, few, many or a class of expanded clone.

>TRBV13|TRBJ2-1|few|.
CASSSPLSERREQFF
TGTGCCAGCAGCTCGCCGTTGAGCGAGCGCAGGGAGCAGTTCTTC
>TRBV27|TRBJ2-7|.|.
CASSLRVGAGEQYF
TGTGCCAGCAGTTTAAGGGTGGGTGCGGGCGAGCAGTACTTC
>TRBV5-8|TRBJ1-6|few|.
CASSSNRRGTLHF
TGTGCCAGCAGCTCCAACCGACGGGGCACCCTCCACTTT
>TRBV7-2|TRBJ1-6|.|.
CASSSDLQGPLHF
TGTGCCAGCAGCTCGGACCTTCAGGGGCCCCTCCACTTT
>TRBV12-3/TRBV12-4|TRBJ2-2|.|.
CASSLNGGLNTGELFF
TGTGCCAGCAGTTTAAACGGGGGCCTGAACACCGGGGAGCTGTTTTTT
>TRBV5-1|TRBJ2-3|.|.
CASSPNLDTQYF
TGCGCCAGCAGCCCCAATTTAGATACGCAGTATTTT
>TRBV4-1|TRBJ1-2|few|TRBD1
CASSVTGGFNYGYTF
TGCGCCAGCAGCGTTACAGGGGGCTTTAACTATGGCTACACCTTC
>TRBV20-1|TRBJ1-2|few|.
CSAGAGGGYGYTF
TGCAGTGCTGGGGCGGGGGGAGGCTATGGCTACACCTTC
>TRBV20-1|TRBJ2-7|.|.
CSARYGQTITYEQYF
TGCAGTGCTAGATATGGACAGACTATTACCTACGAGCAGTACTTC
>TRBV29-1|TRBJ1-2|.|.
CSVGGSSYGYTF
TGCAGCGTTGGTGGGTCGAGCTATGGCTACACCTTC
>TRBV7-2|TRBJ2-7|once|.
CASSLFLPEQYF
TGTGCCAGCAGCTTATTCTTACCCGAGCAGTACTTC
>TRBV7-2|TRBJ2-5|few|.
CASSTRYQETQYF
TGTGCCAGCAGCACAAGGTACCAAGAGACCCAGTACTTC
>TRBV18|TRBJ2-1|few|TRBD2
CASSIAGGTNNEQFF
TGTGCCAGCTCCATAGCGGGGGGGACGAACAATGAGCAGTTCTTC
>TRBV5-1|TRBJ1-2|few|.
CASKFFGRGPNYGYTF
TGCGCCAGCAAGTTCTTTGGACGCGGGCCGAACTATGGCTACACCTTC
>TRBV7-9|TRBJ1-6|.|TRBD1
CASSLDGTANSPLHF
TGTGCCAGCAGCTTAGATGGGACAGCGAATTCACCCCTCCACTTT
>TRBV6-1|TRBJ2-5|.|.
CASRADYLQETQYF
TGTGCCAGCAGAGCGGATTACCTCCAAGAGACCCAGTACTTC
>TRBV12-3/TRBV12-4|TRBJ2-5|.|TRBD1
CASSKRQGAETQYF
TGTGCCAGCAGTAAAAGACAGGGGGCAGAGACCCAGTACTTC
>TRBV5-5|TRBJ2-2|.|TRBD1
CATRTGEIYTGELFF
TGTGCCACCCGAACAGGGGAGATTTACACCGGGGAGCTGTTTTTT
>TRBV10-3|TRBJ2-7|.|.
CAISDEGTTYEQYF
TGTGCCATCAGTGACGAGGGTACTACGTACGAGCAGTACTTC
>TRBV7-2|TRBJ2-7|.|.
CASSEQGTYEQYF
TGTGCCAGCAGCGAACAGGGCACCTACGAGCAGTACTTC
>TRBV18|TRBJ2-1|.|.
CASSQYRDIYNEQFF
TGTGCCAGCTCACAGTACCGGGACATCTACAATGAGCAGTTCTTC
>TRBV20-1|TRBJ2-1|few|.
CSAKGDLISYNEQFF
TGCAGTGCTAAAGGGGACTTGATCTCCTACAATGAGCAGTTCTTC
>TRBV20-1|TRBJ2-1|many|TRBD2
CSARAGGPYNEQFF
TGCAGTGCTCGAGCGGGAGGACCCTACAATGAGCAGTTCTTC
>TRBV3-1|TRBJ2-7|.|.
CASSHGQEQYF
TGTGCCAGCAGCCACGGACAGGAGCAGTACTTC
>TRBV20-1|TRBJ2-5|.|.
CSAIIDWGMLSTQYF
TGCAGTGCTATAATAGACTGGGGGATGTTATCGACCCAGTACTTC
>TRBV29-1|TRBJ2-7|few|TRBD2
CSVGMAGVYEQYF
TGCAGCGTTGGCATGGCGGGAGTCTACGAGCAGTACTTC
>TRBV4-3|TRBJ2-5|.|.
CASSQVVGGSETQYF
TGCGCCAGCAGCCAAGTGGTTGGGGGTTCAGAGACCCAGTACTTC
>TRBV4-2|TRBJ2-2|.|TRBD2
CASSQGGSSGELFF
TGTGCCAGCAGCCAAGGCGGGAGCAGCGGGGAGCTGTTTTTT
>TRBV5-4|TRBJ2-2|.|TRBD1
CASSPGQGGVTGELFF
TGTGCCAGCAGCCCGGGACAGGGAGGTGTCACCGGGGAGCTGTTTTTT
>TRBV7-3|TRBJ2-6|.|.
CASGPGWSGANVLTF
TGTGCCAGCGGACCCGGGTGGTCTGGGGCCAACGTCCTGACTTTC
>TRBV20-1|TRBJ1-2|few|TRBD1
CSASRGQGEDGYTF
TGCAGTGCTAGCCGGGGACAGGGCGAGGATGGCTACACCTTC
>TRBV29-1|TRBJ2-7|few|.
CSVSTGRYEQYF
TGCAGCGTTTCAACAGGGAGATACGAGCAGTACTTC
>TRBV12-3/TRBV12-4|TRBJ1-5|.|.
CASSLASGDQPQHF
TGTGCCAGCAGTTTAGCTTCAGGGGATCAGCCCCAGCATTTT
>TRBV11-2|TRBJ2-6|few|.
CASSLVSGRVSGANVLTF
TGTGCCAGCAGCTTAGTAAGCGGCAGGGTCAGTGGGGCCAACGTCCTGACTTTC